These T cell receptor beta chains were read from a single sample in a study of Tregs in tolerant kidney transplant recipients. Their recognized antigens are unknown. Libraries were prepared by immunoSEQ multiplex PCR; TCRdb keeps only in-frame clonotypes and omits some of them. The repertoire includes several thousand clones, about 35% of them detected once, and about 5.6% sits in the top ten. The sample was CD8+ T cells from blood cultured with allogeneic cells, taken before the transplant. The receptors come from a human patient who received a combined kidney and bone marrow transplant. CDR3s include the opening cysteine and the closing phenylalanine or tryptophan. A D gene is named only where the DNA matches it firmly. Not all rows give a size; the values are once, few, many and, for expanded clones, a class.

D gene	clone size	V gene	J gene	CDR3 DNA	CDR3 protein
TRBD1	-	TRBV9	TRBJ2-1	TGTGCCAGCAGCGTAGGGTGGACAGGGGGAAGGAATGAGCAGTTCTTC	CASSVGWTGGRNEQFF
-	once	TRBV11-3	TRBJ2-1	TGTGCCAGCAGTCCCCGGGGGTGGAATGAGCAGTTCTTC	CASSPRGWNEQFF
-	-	TRBV4-3	TRBJ1-5	TGCGCCAGCAGCCAAGTATGGGTCAGGGAGGGTCAGCCCCAGCATTTT	CASSQVWVREGQPQHF
-	few	TRBV7-2	TRBJ2-1	TGTGCCAGCAGCTTACACCCCACCCTAAAAAACAATGAGCAGTTCTTC	CASSLHPTLKNNEQFF
TRBD1	few	TRBV4-1	TRBJ2-4	TGCGCCAGCAGCCCCGGGACAGACCCAGCCAAAAACATTCAGTACTTC	CASSPGTDPAKNIQYF
TRBD2	few	TRBV19	TRBJ2-1	TGTGCCAGTAGTATATGGACTAGCGGGGGGGCCGTTCCGTTCTTC	CASSIWTSGGAVPFF
-	-	TRBV29-1	TRBJ1-2	TGCAGCGTTCCCATGGCACAGGGAAGCCTTTACTATGGCTACACCTTC	CSVPMAQGSLYYGYTF
TRBD1	-	TRBV11-2	TRBJ1-2	TGTGCCAGCAGCCCAGGGGGTTTCCCTGGCTACACCTTC	CASSPGGFPGYTF
TRBD1	once	TRBV2	TRBJ1-5	TGTGCCAGCAGTGAAACCCCAGGGGGCGATCAGCCCCAGCATTTT	CASSETPGGDQPQHF
TRBD2	few	TRBV27	TRBJ2-7	TGTGCCAGCAGTTTATTGCTAGCGGGAGGGCCCTACGAGCAGTACTTC	CASSLLLAGGPYEQYF
-	few	TRBV30	TRBJ1-2	TGTGCCTGGAGCTGGAGGGAAGGCTACACCTTC	CAWSWREGYTF
-	medium-sized	TRBV10-1	TRBJ1-6	TGCGCCAGGCAGGGCGCTTGGGATTCACCCCTCCACTTT	CARQGAWDSPLHF
TRBD1	-	TRBV7-9	TRBJ1-3	TGTGCCAGCAGCTTAGGCAACAGGGGTGTCAGAAACACCATATATTTT	CASSLGNRGVRNTIYF
-	-	TRBV7-3	TRBJ1-4	TGTGCCAGCAGCACAATGGAAAAACTGTTTTTT	CASSTMEKLFF
TRBD2	few	TRBV7-3	TRBJ2-1	TGCGCCAGCAGCCTAGGGACTAGCAATGAGCAGTTCTTC	CASSLGTSNEQFF
-	-	TRBV4-3	TRBJ2-5	TGCGCCAGCAGCCAAGAGGGCAGGGCCCAAGAGACCCAGTACTTC	CASSQEGRAQETQYF
TRBD2	-	TRBV30	TRBJ2-5	TGTGCCTGGGGGATTGGCGGGGGGGCGGGAGAGACCCAGTACTTC	CAWGIGGGAGETQYF
TRBD1	-	TRBV28	TRBJ1-5	TGTGCCAGCAGTTTGGGACAGACACGCTATCAGCCCCAGCATTTT	CASSLGQTRYQPQHF
-	few	TRBV4-2	TRBJ2-1	TGTGCCAGCAGCTTCGGGGTAACGGCCTACAATGAGCAGTTCTTC	CASSFGVTAYNEQFF
-	-	TRBV4-3	TRBJ2-7	TGCGCCAGCAGCCCCAGTCGCCTCTCCTACGAGCAGTACTTC	CASSPSRLSYEQYF
TRBD2	-	TRBV27	TRBJ2-1	TGTGCCAGCAGCCCCGTCCTAGCGGGAGGGCCTAATGAGCAGTTCTTC	CASSPVLAGGPNEQFF
TRBD2	-	TRBV27	TRBJ2-3	TGTGCCAGCAGTCTGGGGACTAGCGGGCACCTCGGGGATACGCAGTATTTT	CASSLGTSGHLGDTQYF
-	once	TRBV27	TRBJ1-2	TGTGCCAGCAGTACACAGGGTGGCTATGGCTACACCTTC	CASSTQGGYGYTF
-	-	TRBV27	TRBJ2-7	TGTGCCAGCAGCAATGGACAGTACTACGAGCAGTACTTC	CASSNGQYYEQYF
TRBD2	-	TRBV29-1	TRBJ2-1	TGCAGCGTTGAAGATCCCCCACTAGCGGGAGGGTTCTCCTACAATGAGCAGTTCTTC	CSVEDPPLAGGFSYNEQFF
-	-	TRBV6-5	TRBJ1-6	TGTGCCAGCAGTTACTCGACGGACATTAATTCCCCCCTCCACTTT	CASSYSTDINSPLHF
TRBD2	-	TRBV7-6	TRBJ2-1	TGTGCCAGCAGCGCCCACACCTCGGGGGGGCCTTACAATGAGCAGTTCTTC	CASSAHTSGGPYNEQFF
-	large	TRBV5-6	TRBJ1-1	TGTGCCAGCAGCTTAGGTCTTGGGCCTGAAGCTTTCTTT	CASSLGLGPEAFF
-	-	TRBV7-3	TRBJ2-1	TGTGCCAGCAGCTTCACCGGGACTGGCTACAATGAGCAGTTCTTC	CASSFTGTGYNEQFF
TRBD2	-	TRBV7-2	TRBJ2-7	TGTGCCAGCAGCCCATCTAGCGGTATAGAGCAGTACTTC	CASSPSSGIEQYF
-	few	TRBV7-3	TRBJ1-1	TGTGCCAGCAGCTTCGGCGGGGTTACTGAAGCTTTCTTT	CASSFGGVTEAFF
-	-	TRBV27	TRBJ2-1	TGTGCCAGCAGTTACCTCCAGTTATCCTACAATGAGCAGTTCTTC	CASSYLQLSYNEQFF
TRBD2	-	TRBV27	TRBJ2-1	TGTGCCAGCAGTCCCCAGACTAGCGGGAACCATGAGCAGTTCTTC	CASSPQTSGNHEQFF
-	-	TRBV7-2	TRBJ1-2	TGTGCCAGCAGCTTAACGGTCTTAGAGGGCTTTTATGGCTACACCTTC	CASSLTVLEGFYGYTF
TRBD2	few	TRBV4-3	TRBJ2-7	TGCGCCAGCAGCCAAGATAGCGGGGGAGGGAACGAGCAGTACTTC	CASSQDSGGGNEQYF